This note documents a single T cell receptor beta chain sequence. The antigen remains unidentified. PCR was performed using 60 Vbeta and 13 Jbeta primers. Using immunoSEQ multiplex PCR, the repertoire was profiled, and TCRdb retains in-frame clones only, with some absent. This table has about 67,000 clones, about 65% appearing once. The sample is drawn from a study of cytomegalovirus exposure and HLA in healthy donors. Study observations and caveats: The study listed approximately 160 cytomegalovirus-associated TCR beta chains. TCR beta chain V- and J-gene trimming was linked, in a later analysis, to a missense variant in DCLRE1C.

The trim removed 6 bases at V and 4 bases at J, leaving 11 bases unmatched. CDR1 is KGHSH and CDR2 is LQKENI in the germline V gene. CDR3 length equals 15 residues. The sequenced material came from PBMCs. The receptor comes from a woman younger than 45 in good health and CMV-seronegative. The chain employs TRBV18 and TRBJ1-2; TRBD1 matches at 7 bases. The CDR3 DNA reads TGTGCCAGCTCGCCCGACAGGGCGGTAGGCTATGGCTACACCTTC. Its protein is CASSPDRAVGYGYTF.